The source of this TCR beta chain is a study of shared clonotypes between healthy human individuals. Trimming pared 5 bases from V and 5 bases from J, leaving 13 bases between. The CDR3 has 14 amino acids. Germline CDR1 is MNHEY and CDR2 is SVGAGI. Produced via immunoSEQ multiplex PCR; TCRdb's table is partial and in-frame only. The sample records approximately 740,000 clones, around 72% being singletons. The authors divided CD4+ cells into CD45RA+ naive and CD45RA-negative memory subsets. The J gene is TRBJ1-5, the V gene TRBV6-5; no reliable D call. The TCR was taken from a woman aged 25 to 39 in good health. The sequenced material came from memory CD4+ T cells sorted from blood. Noted subset: CD45RA-negative fraction. The CDR3, as DNA: TGTGCCAGCAGTCCATTAAGCTGGGATCAGCCCCAGCATTTT. Protein sequence: CASSPLSWDQPQHF.